This passage covers 5 T cell receptor beta chains from one sample sequenced in a study of CD8+ T cells in alopecia areata. As for treatment: oral pan-JAK inhibitor, 5-10 mg twice daily. Extracted RNA was reverse transcribed into cDNA, the sequencing template. The data were produced by immunoSEQ multiplex PCR, yet TCRdb's version contains in-frame clones alone and is incomplete. The data contain 170,000 or so clones, about 60% of them singletons. The starting material was CD8+ T cells sorted from blood, obtained at week 24, from a patient treated with tofacitinib. Every receptor here comes from a human donor with alopecia areata.

J is TRBJ2-1 and V is TRBV11-2, with D possibly called TRBD1 or TRBD2 (5 bases each). This CDR3 is built from 14 residues. Trimming removed 0 bases from V and 8 bases from J, with 11 bases in between. From germline, CDR1 is SGHAT and CDR2 FQNNGV. The CDR3 sequence is CASSLDLGGHEQFF. The CDR3 DNA reads TGTGCCAGCAGCTTAGATCTTGGGGGTCATGAGCAGTTCTTC.

The gene calls are TRBV10-3 and TRBJ2-3; D might be TRBD2 (5 bases). The V and J ends lost 3 bases and 10 bases respectively, with 17 bases between them. Germline CDR1 and CDR2: ENHRY and SYGVKD. This CDR3 has 14 amino acids. The CDR3, as DNA: TGTGCCATCAGTGACGGTTCTGGCTTGGAGGCGCAGTATTTT. Translating gives CAISDGSGLEAQYF.

The chain has TRBV19 and TRBJ2-1, with D perhaps matching TRBD1 (6 bases). The CDR3 loop spans 16 amino acids. Per the germline V gene, CDR1 is LNHDA and CDR2 is SQIVND (reference sequence). The germline V and J ends were trimmed by 6 bases and 8 bases, with 23 bases remaining between them. Written as DNA, the CDR3 is TGTGCCAGTAGCGCCGGCCCTCGAACAGGGCCCCATGAGCAGTTCTTC. This translates into CASSAGPRTGPHEQFF.

The V and J genes are TRBV29-1 and TRBJ2-7; D not resolved. The CDR3 totals 12 residues. With 4 bases removed from V and 2 bases from J, the gap between germline ends came to 9 bases. Looked up from germline, CDR1 is SQVTM and CDR2 is ANQGSEA. The CDR3 DNA reads as TGCAGCGTTGGGATGAGCCCCTACGAGCAGTACTTC. The encoded protein is CSVGMSPYEQYF.

The chain's CDR3 is CASSLATAGTKVYEQYF. CDR3 coding DNA: TGTGCCAGCAGCTTAGCTACTGCGGGGACTAAGGTTTACGAGCAGTACTTC. The chain uses TRBV7-9 and TRBJ2-7, with 7 bases matching TRBD2. V shed 0 bases and J 4 bases; nucleotides not matched to a gene: 12. The CDR3 has 17 residues. The germline V gene has CDR1 SEHNR and CDR2 FQNEAQ (reference sequence).